These 19 T cell receptor beta chains were sequenced from one sample in a study of tumor-infiltrating lymphocytes in primary liver carcinoma (TCRdb year 2017). Total RNA and DNA were co-extracted without cell sorting from roughly 20-30 mg of bulk tissue using the AllPrep DNA/RNA mini kit. Instrument on record: Illumina HiSeq 2500. Using a constant-region primer and ProtoScript II reverse transcriptase, TCRbeta-specific cDNA was reverse-transcribed from roughly 500 ng total RNA. TCRbeta libraries were built with three nested multiplex PCR rounds, a slightly modified ARM-PCR procedure. Multiplex TRBV1-TRBV30 forward primers and a Cbeta reverse primer were used in the first two PCR rounds, each of which was run for 9 to 11 cycles. TCRdb itself trimmed the public reads at Q25 with fastp, ran MiXCR and retained productive beta chains. Each CDR3 protein appears once, grouped with its most common genes and DNA. The sample includes 35,000 to 45,000 distinct CDR3 sequences, with about 75% observed a single time. 35% to 45% of the sample goes to the ten largest clones.

The sample taken for sequencing was tumor-adjacent normal liver tissue. Receptors were obtained from a woman aged 30 to 39 with primary liver carcinoma and hepatitis B virus infection.

On this clonotype: One end of the junction varies from germline; a read error may be responsible. The chain has TRBV6-2 or TRBV6-3 and TRBJ1-1; D is possibly TRBD1 (6 bases). This CDR3 has 14 residues. Germline CDR1 MNHEY, CDR2 SVGEGT. In nucleotides, the CDR3 is TGTGCCGGCAGTTACGGGGGGCTGAACACTGAAGTTTTCTTT. Amino acid sequence: CAGSYGGLNTEVFF.

This clonotype was seen many times. This chain uses TRBV18 with TRBJ2-7, with D hard to call. The V gene lost 5 bases and the J gene lost 6 bases, with 11 bases spanning the gap. The CDR3 is 12 residues long. Per the germline V gene, CDR1 is KGHSH and CDR2 is LQKENI. The CDR3 DNA reads as TGTGCCAGCTCATCGGGCTGGTTCGAGCAGTACTTC. It translates to CASSSGWFEQYF.

Concerning this clonotype itself: A read error may explain this, as a much larger clone is one base away. In DNA form, the CDR3 reads TGCAGCGTCTCCGACAGGGCGAACACTGAAGCTTTCTTT. This encodes CSVSDRANTEAFF. V and J are TRBV29-1 and TRBJ1-1, with 7 nucleotides matching TRBD1. The length of the CDR3 is 13 residues. V lost 6 bases and J lost 1; bases outside the gene matches: 5. Germline CDR1 SQVTM, CDR2 ANQGSEA.

There are many counts of this clonotype. J is TRBJ1-1 and V is TRBV5-4, with D hard to call. Germline V CDR1 and CDR2: SGHNT, YYREEE (reference sequence). Trimming took off 4 bases at V and 3 bases at J, with 4 bases between the two ends. CDR3 length equals 11 residues. CDR3 amino acids: CASSHHTEAFF. In nucleotides, the CDR3 is TGTGCCAGCAGCCATCACACTGAAGCTTTCTTT.

Comment on this clonotype: The junction and the germline gene differ at one end; a read error may be behind it. The chain joins TRBV12-3 or TRBV12-4 to TRBJ2-1; D is perhaps TRBD2 (5 bases). The CDR3 sequence is 14 residues long. The CDR3 DNA is TGTGCCAGCAGTTTAAGGAGAGGGCCCAGTGAGCAGTGCTTC. Protein product: CASSLRRGPSEQCF.

For this clonotype: It may be a read error: a sequence one base away is much more abundant. The rearrangement uses TRBV28 and TRBJ2-3; possibly TRBD2 for D (6 bases). Trimming shortened V by 3 bases and J by 3 bases, and 13 bases separated the two germline ends. Per germline, CDR1 MDHEN and CDR2 SYDVKM. This CDR3 comprises 15 residues. CDR3 nucleotides: TGTGCCAGCAGTTTTTCGGGAGTGATAACAGATACGCAGTATTTT. This codes for CASSFSGVITDTQYF.

As regards this clonotype: A much larger clone differs from this one at a single base, so this may be a read error. The rearrangement joins TRBV16 to TRBJ1-2; D is unresolved. This CDR3 is 13 amino acids long. Trimming removed 2 bases from V and 3 bases from J, with 7 bases in between. Germline values: CDR1 KGHSY, CDR2 FQNENV. CDR3 sequence: CASSQTTDYGYTF. CDR3 DNA: TGTGCCAGCAGCCAAACGACGGACTATGGCTACACCTTC.

Turning to this clonotype: Its ends do not fully match the called genes, so a read error is possible. The chain links TRBV29-1 to TRBJ2-6, with D tentatively TRBD1 (5 bases). Germline CDR1 is SQVTM and CDR2 is ANQGSEA. The CDR3 covers 15 residues. This chain's CDR3 is CSASMQGTGANVLTF. As DNA, the CDR3 is TGCAGCGCGAGCATGCAGGGCACTGGGGCCAACGTTCTGACTTTC.

With regard to this clonotype: One junction end does not reproduce the germline sequence, and a read error may be involved. This sequence joins TRBV6-1 and TRBJ2-1, with 7 bases lining up with TRBD2. Germline-derived CDR1 and CDR2 are MNHNS and SASEGT. CDR3 length: 15 residues. The DNA of the CDR3 is TGTGCCAGCAGTGACGGCAGACGGGACTACAATGAGCAGCTCTTC. Its protein is CASSDGRRDYNEQLF.

A note on this clonotype: A much larger clone is a single base away; this may be a read error. This sequence joins TRBV28 and TRBJ1-5, with D maybe TRBD1 (5 bases). The CDR3 consists of 15 residues. In germline, CDR1 is MDHEN, CDR2 SYDVKM. V lost 6 bases and J lost 6, with 18 bases in between. The CDR3 DNA follows: TGTGCCAGCAGCCCCTGGATGGGGGAGGTTCAGCCCCAGCATTTT. Translating it yields CASSPWMGEVQPQHF.

Note on this clonotype: A junction boundary mismatches the germline segment, possibly from a read error. The chain is built from TRBV10-3 and TRBJ1-1, with no clear D. The CDR3 is 13 amino acids. Germline V gene lookup returns CDR1 ENHRY and CDR2 SYGVKD. CDR3 nucleotide sequence: TGTGTCATCAAGGCCCAGCTGAGCACTGAAGCTTTCTTT. Its protein product is CVIKAQLSTEAFF.

This chain joins TRBV10-3 and TRBJ2-7; 12 positions agree with TRBD2. The ends lost 1 base at V and 8 bases at J; junction bases unmatched: 12. The CDR3 extends over 17 amino acids. CDR1 ENHRY and CDR2 SYGVKD come from the germline V gene. This CDR3 is CAISEYELAGGCYQQYF. The CDR3 DNA reads as TGTGCCATCAGTGAGTATGAACTAGCGGGAGGATGTTACCAGCAGTACTTC.

Points on this clonotype: One junction end disagrees with the germline gene, perhaps due to a read error. J is TRBJ1-1 and V is TRBV11-2; 7 nucleotides line up with TRBD1. CDR3 length equals 14 residues. Germline loops: CDR1 SGHAT, CDR2 FQNNGV. In nucleotides, the CDR3 is TGTGTCAGCAGCTACCGGGACAGATACTCTGAAGCTTTCTTT. This codes for CVSSYRDRYSEAFF.

For this clonotype: The conserved phenylalanine or tryptophan normally closing the CDR3 is absent here, so this likely arose from a read error. The V call is TRBV11-2, the J call TRBJ2-1, with a weak D call TRBD2 (6 bases). This CDR3 is 14 amino acids long. The germline gives CDR1 SGHAT, CDR2 FQNNGV. This CDR3 reads CACSLGGTWNEQFL. The CDR3 DNA sequence: TGTGCCTGCAGCCTCGGGGGAACGTGGAATGAGCAGTTCTTA.

The chain carries TRBV11-2 and TRBJ2-1, with 12 bases fitting TRBD2. The CDR3 extends over 14 amino acids. Germline V gene sequence: CDR1 SGHAT, CDR2 FQNNGV. J gave up 10 bases and V 5 bases, and 6 bases lay outside the gene matches. The chain's CDR3 is CASSRGTSGREQFF. The CDR3 DNA reads as TGTGCCAGCAGCCGGGGGACTAGCGGGCGAGAGCAGTTCTTC.

This clonotype was counted only a few times. V and J are TRBV2 and TRBJ1-4; 9 bases match TRBD1. CDR1 and CDR2 (germline): SNHLY, FYNNEI. This CDR3 spans 16 amino acids. The trim removed 6 bases at V and 1 base at J, leaving 6 bases unmatched. Here the CDR3 reads CASRPNRGQTNEKLFF. The DNA for the CDR3 is TGTGCCAGCAGACCTAACAGGGGGCAAACTAATGAAAAACTGTTTTTT.

This clonotype was picked up many times. This chain joins TRBV6-5 and TRBJ1-3, with TRBD1 identical over 9 bases. Germline CDR1 MNHEY, CDR2 SVGAGI. V gave up 8 bases and J gave up 4 bases; unmatched junction bases: 6. The CDR3 is 14 residues long. CDR3 DNA sequence: TGTGCCAGCGTCGGGACAGGGTTAGGAAACACCATATATTTT. Its translation is CASVGTGLGNTIYF.

This chain connects TRBV20-1 to TRBJ2-7; D assignment may be TRBD1 or TRBD2 (5 bases each). The germline V and J ends were trimmed by 7 bases and 3 bases, with 16 bases remaining between them. Looked up from germline, CDR1 is DFQATT and CDR2 is SNEGSKA (reference sequence). CDR3 length equals 13 residues. The chain's CDR3 is CSDRGPKLYEQYF. CDR3 bases: TGCAGTGATAGGGGACCCAAACTCTACGAGCAGTACTTC.

This clonotype came up once. The conserved final phenylalanine or tryptophan is absent from the CDR3, which likely points to a read error. The DNA is left out, because the CDR3 cannot be placed on it with certainty; the CDR3 is given as TCRdb lists it. This sequence joins TRBV6-5 and TRBJ2-6; the DNA was not used to check the table's D call, TRBD1. The CDR3 has 17 amino acids, counting both end residues. From germline, CDR1 is MNHEY and CDR2 SVGAGI. The CDR3 loop is CASRMGQGASGANVMTS.